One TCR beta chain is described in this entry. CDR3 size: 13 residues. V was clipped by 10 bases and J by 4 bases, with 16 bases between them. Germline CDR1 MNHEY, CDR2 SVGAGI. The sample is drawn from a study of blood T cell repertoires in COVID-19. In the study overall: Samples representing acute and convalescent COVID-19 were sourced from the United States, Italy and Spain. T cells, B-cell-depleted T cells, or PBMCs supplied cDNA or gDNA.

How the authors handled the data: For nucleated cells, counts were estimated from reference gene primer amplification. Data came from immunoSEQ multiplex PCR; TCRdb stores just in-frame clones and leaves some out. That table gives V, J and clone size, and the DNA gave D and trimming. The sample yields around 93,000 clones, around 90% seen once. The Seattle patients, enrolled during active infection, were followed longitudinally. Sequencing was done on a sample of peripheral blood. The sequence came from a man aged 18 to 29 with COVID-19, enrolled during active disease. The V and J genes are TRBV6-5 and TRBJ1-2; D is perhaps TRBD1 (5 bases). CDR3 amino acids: CAISQGSAYGYTF. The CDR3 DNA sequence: TGTGCCATTTCCCAGGGCAGCGCCTATGGCTACACCTTC.